A selection of T cell receptor beta chains follows, all from one sample in a study of control samples from healthy donors and cancer patients. TCRdb's copy holds only in-frame clones and misses some; the assay was immunoSEQ multiplex PCR. Of 130,000 or so clones listed, 85% to 95% are singletons. The sample was PBMCs. These receptors were obtained from a man aged 55-75 years with colorectal cancer. The CDR3 runs from the conserved cysteine through the conserved F or W. A D gene is named only where the DNA matches it firmly. A row's size may be missing; if present it is once, few, many or a size class.

D | size | J | length | V | DNA | CDR3
TRBD1 | NA | TRBJ2-1 | 14 | TRBV19 | TGTGCCAGTAGTATGGGGGTGACAGGGGGTGAGCAGTTCTTC | CASSMGVTGGEQFF
TRBD1 | NA | TRBJ2-7 | 14 | TRBV5-1 | TGCGCCAGCAGCTGGGGGACAGGTGTCTACGAGCAGTACTTC | CASSWGTGVYEQYF
NA | NA | TRBJ1-6 | 15 | TRBV5-4 | TGTGCCAGCAGCTTGGCTGGGGGCCAGGATTCACCCCTCCACTTT | CASSLAGGQDSPLHF
NA | NA | TRBJ2-5 | 14 | TRBV25-1 | TGTGCCAGCAGTGAATTCCGGGGCACGGAGACCCAGTACTTC | CASSEFRGTETQYF
NA | NA | TRBJ2-7 | 15 | TRBV5-1 | TGCGCCAGCAGCTTGGAAGGTCAGGGCGTTTACGAGCAGTACTTC | CASSLEGQGVYEQYF
TRBD1 | NA | TRBJ2-4 | 15 | TRBV5-1 | TGCGCCAGCAGCCTTGGGACAGGAGCCAAAAACATTCAGTACTTC | CASSLGTGAKNIQYF
TRBD2 | NA | TRBJ2-1 | 16 | TRBV5-1 | TGCGCCAGCAGCCCCGGACTAGCGGGGGGCTACAATGAGCAGTTCTTC | CASSPGLAGGYNEQFF
NA | once | TRBJ1-3 | 16 | TRBV5-1 | TGCGCCAGCAGTCCGGTCGCAGGATACTCTGGAAACACCATATATTTT | CASSPVAGYSGNTIYF
TRBD1 | NA | TRBJ2-7 | 14 | TRBV11-2 | TGTGCCAGCAGCGTCGATGGGACAGGCTACGAGCAGTACTTC | CASSVDGTGYEQYF
NA | NA | TRBJ1-1 | 16 | TRBV9 | TGTGCCAGCAGCCCCCAAAGACAGGCCATGAACACTGAAGCTTTCTTT | CASSPQRQAMNTEAFF
TRBD1 | NA | TRBJ1-5 | 15 | TRBV5-1 | TGCGCCAGCAGCCGCGAGGGGGCAAGCAATCAGCCCCAGCATTTT | CASSREGASNQPQHF
NA | NA | TRBJ1-5 | 14 | TRBV14 | TGTGCCAGCAGCCAGTCGGATAGCAATCAGCCCCAGCATTTT | CASSQSDSNQPQHF
NA | NA | TRBJ2-1 | 13 | TRBV5-1 | TGCGCCAGCAGCTTGGTTTCCTACAATGAGCAGTTCTTC | CASSLVSYNEQFF
TRBD1 | once | TRBJ2-1 | 16 | TRBV7-8 | TGTGCCAGCAGCCGAGGGGGCAGAGGCTCCTACAATGAGCAGTTCTTC | CASSRGGRGSYNEQFF
NA | NA | TRBJ2-7 | 16 | TRBV18 | TGTGCCAGCTCACCGGTGGGGCCAGCCGACTCCTACGAGCAGTACTTC | CASSPVGPADSYEQYF
NA | NA | TRBJ2-2 | 15 | TRBV7-2 | TGTGCCAGCAGCTTAGATCTCGGGTCAGACGGGGAGCTGTTTTTT | CASSLDLGSDGELFF
TRBD2 | NA | TRBJ2-3 | 17 | TRBV6-6 | TGTGCCAGCAGTCCCCGCGACTCGGGGGGTAGCACAGATACGCAGTATTTT | CASSPRDSGGSTDTQYF
NA | NA | TRBJ2-1 | 14 | TRBV6-6 | TGTGCCAGCAGTTACGACAGCTCCTACAATGAGCAGTTCTTC | CASSYDSSYNEQFF
NA | NA | TRBJ1-1 | 15 | TRBV6-5 | TGTGCCAGCAGTTACTCTCAAAGGGCGGACACTGAAGCTTTCTTT | CASSYSQRADTEAFF
NA | few | TRBJ1-5 | 15 | TRBV19 | TGTGCCAGTAGTATAGACAGGGCCGGGAATCAGCCCCAGCATTTT | CASSIDRAGNQPQHF
NA | NA | TRBJ1-1 | 13 | TRBV6-5 | TGTGCCAGCAGCAGGGAGGTGGACACTGAAGCTTTCTTT | CASSREVDTEAFF
NA | NA | TRBJ2-7 | 13 | TRBV5-1 | TGCGCCAGCAGCTTGGCCGCGGGCTACGAGCAGTACTTC | CASSLAAGYEQYF
NA | NA | TRBJ1-1 | 13 | TRBV21-1 | TGTGCCAGCCTCCCTGCCAGGAACACTGAAGCTTTCTTT | CASLPARNTEAFF
NA | NA | TRBJ1-2 | 13 | TRBV28 | TGTGCCAGCACCGGGCGCGTGAGAGGTGGCTACACCTTC | CASTGRVRGGYTF
TRBD2 | NA | TRBJ2-7 | 17 | TRBV7-8 | TGTGCCAGCAGCGAGACTAGCGGGGGACTCCTCCTATGGGAGCAGTACTTC | CASSETSGGLLLWEQYF
TRBD1 | NA | TRBJ2-2 | 16 | TRBV6-2/TRBV6-3 | TGTGCCAGCAGTTTCAACAGGGGGCTGTACACCGGGGAGCTGTTTTTT | CASSFNRGLYTGELFF
NA | once | TRBJ1-6 | 14 | TRBV3-1/TRBV3-2 | TGTGCCAGCAGCCCCCAACAGTATAATTCACCCCTCCACTTT | CASSPQQYNSPLHF
NA | once | TRBJ1-4 | 15 | TRBV7-9 | TGTGCCAGCAGCTTAGTCGGAACCACTAATGAAAAACTGTTTTTT | CASSLVGTTNEKLFF